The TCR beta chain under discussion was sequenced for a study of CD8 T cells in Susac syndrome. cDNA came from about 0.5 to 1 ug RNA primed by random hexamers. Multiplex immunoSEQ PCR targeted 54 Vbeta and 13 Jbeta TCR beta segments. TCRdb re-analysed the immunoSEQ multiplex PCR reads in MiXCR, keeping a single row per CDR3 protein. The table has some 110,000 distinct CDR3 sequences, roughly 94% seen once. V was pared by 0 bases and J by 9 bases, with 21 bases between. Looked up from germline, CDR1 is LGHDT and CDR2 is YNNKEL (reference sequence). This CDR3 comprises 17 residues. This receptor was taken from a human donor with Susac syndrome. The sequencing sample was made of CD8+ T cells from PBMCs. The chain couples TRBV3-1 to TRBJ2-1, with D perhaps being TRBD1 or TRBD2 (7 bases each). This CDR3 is CASSQDPGGARTGEQFF. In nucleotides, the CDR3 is TGTGCCAGCAGCCAAGACCCAGGGGGGGCAAGGACCGGTGAGCAGTTCTTC.